A single T cell receptor beta chain is shown here with its context. Its antigen remains undetermined. Nothing much larger sits one base from this clone, and base qualities are not available. The data were taken from a study of blood T cell repertoires in COVID-19 (TCRdb year 2020). As for the study more broadly: The collaborator samples originated in the United States, Italy and Spain and spanned the acute and convalescent phases of COVID-19. Nearly every sample came with metadata listing a de-identified subject ID, COVID-19 status, age in years and sex. The material from the prospective study consisted of cDNA or gDNA derived from T cells, B-cell-depleted T cells, or PBMCs. The dataset comprised deeply sampled blood TCRbeta repertoires from subjects exposed to, actively infected with, or recovered from COVID-19. Where available, HLA class I and class II types were taken from metadata supplied by the sample provider and were not determined by assay-based typing. The repertoires were released in a freely available public database meant as a resource for research on the immune response to SARS-CoV-2. Samples were obtained from the ongoing ImmuneRACE study (first 160 participants) and from over 1,000 subjects provided by 6 global collaborators. The paper's findings and limits, for the study overall: Clinical and demographic metadata were provided uncurated, with the amount varying by source and participant.

According to the germline V gene, CDR1 reads MDHEN and CDR2 reads SYDVKM. From the cysteine through the phenylalanine, the CDR3 covers 15 amino acids. Of all the DNA, just the CDR3 is kept, 45 bases in frame from base 1. A distance of 7 bases separates the germline ends of V and J, which lose 1 base and 0 bases respectively. TCRbeta CDR3 regions were amplified from genomic DNA by means of the immunoSEQ Assay, a bias-controlled multiplex PCR. As for the authors' bioinformatics: Nucleated cell counts per sample were estimated from amplification of reference gene primers within the assay. To quantify the absolute abundance of each unique TCRbeta CDR3 rearrangement, sequence reads were collapsed and filtered. For each sample, productive Simpson clonality was calculated as the square root of Simpson's diversity index across productive rearrangements. TCRdb obtained this table from immuneACCESS and retained in-frame rearrangements with V and J assigned. These tables miss some clones; where compared with another copy, unresolved V genes account for less than half of the shortfall, and the remainder is unexplained. V, J and clone size derive from that table, while D and trimming were established from the DNA sequence. This sample gives approximately 100,000 clones in total; around 87% of them show up just once. Of the sample, approximately 10% falls within the top ten clones.

Each collaborating institution followed its own protocols to collect whole blood in K2EDTA tubes. For TCRbeta analysis, collaborator samples were shipped as frozen whole blood, as isolated PBMCs, or as DNA extracted from either sample type. Sequenced material: peripheral blood. This sequence was found in a woman between 25 and 40 years old with acute or convalescent COVID-19. The sequence links TRBV28 to TRBJ1-5; the D gene assignment is ambiguous. The base sequence is TGTGCCAGCAGTTTATTCTTGTATAGCAATCAGCCCCAGCATTTT. It is translated as CASSLFLYSNQPQHF.